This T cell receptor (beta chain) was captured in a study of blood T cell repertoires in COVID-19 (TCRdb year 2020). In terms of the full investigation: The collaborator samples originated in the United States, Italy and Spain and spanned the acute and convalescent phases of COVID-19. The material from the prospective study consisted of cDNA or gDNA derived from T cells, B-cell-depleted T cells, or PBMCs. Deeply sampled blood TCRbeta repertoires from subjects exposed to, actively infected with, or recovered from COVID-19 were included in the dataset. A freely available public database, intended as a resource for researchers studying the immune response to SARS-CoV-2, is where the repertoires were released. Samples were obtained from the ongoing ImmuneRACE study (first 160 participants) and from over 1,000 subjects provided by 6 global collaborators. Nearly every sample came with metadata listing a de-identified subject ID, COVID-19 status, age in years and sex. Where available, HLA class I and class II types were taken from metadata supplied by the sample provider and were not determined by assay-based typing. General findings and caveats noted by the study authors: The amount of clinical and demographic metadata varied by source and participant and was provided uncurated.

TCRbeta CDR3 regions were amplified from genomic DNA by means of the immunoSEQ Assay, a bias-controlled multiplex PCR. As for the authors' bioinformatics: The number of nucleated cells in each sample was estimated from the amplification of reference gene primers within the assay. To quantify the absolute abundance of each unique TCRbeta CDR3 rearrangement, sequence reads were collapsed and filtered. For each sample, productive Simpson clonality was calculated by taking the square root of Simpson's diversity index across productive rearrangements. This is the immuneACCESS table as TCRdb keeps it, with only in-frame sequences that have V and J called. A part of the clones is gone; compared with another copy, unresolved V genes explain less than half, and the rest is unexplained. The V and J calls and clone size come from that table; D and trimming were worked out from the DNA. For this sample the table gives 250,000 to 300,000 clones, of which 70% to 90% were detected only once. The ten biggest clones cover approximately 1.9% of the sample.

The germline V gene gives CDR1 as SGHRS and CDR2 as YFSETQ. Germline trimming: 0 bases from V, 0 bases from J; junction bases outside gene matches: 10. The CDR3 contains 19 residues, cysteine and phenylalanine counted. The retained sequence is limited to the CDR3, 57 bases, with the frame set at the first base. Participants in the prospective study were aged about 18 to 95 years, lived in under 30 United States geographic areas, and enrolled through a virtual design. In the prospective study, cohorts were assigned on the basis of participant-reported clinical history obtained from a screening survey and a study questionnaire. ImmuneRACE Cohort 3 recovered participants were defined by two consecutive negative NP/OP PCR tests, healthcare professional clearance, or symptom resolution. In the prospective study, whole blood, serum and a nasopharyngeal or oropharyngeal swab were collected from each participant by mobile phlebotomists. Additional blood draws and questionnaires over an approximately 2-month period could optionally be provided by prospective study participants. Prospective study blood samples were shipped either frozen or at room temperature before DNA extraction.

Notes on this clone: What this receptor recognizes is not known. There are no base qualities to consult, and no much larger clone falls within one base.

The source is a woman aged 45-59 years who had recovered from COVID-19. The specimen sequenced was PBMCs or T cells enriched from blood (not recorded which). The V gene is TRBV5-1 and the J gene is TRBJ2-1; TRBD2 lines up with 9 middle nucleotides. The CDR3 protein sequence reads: CASSLVAGEPRTSYNEQFF. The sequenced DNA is TGCGCCAGCAGCTTGGTAGCGGGGGAACCCCGGACCTCCTACAATGAGCAGTTCTTC.